This TCR beta chain comes out of a study of CD8 T cells in Susac syndrome. A quantity of 0.5 to 1 ug RNA underwent reverse transcription using random hexamers. TCRdb passed the immunoSEQ multiplex PCR reads through MiXCR, listing each CDR3 protein once. The sample shows under 200,000 distinct CDR3 sequences, about 95% of them seen only once. This CDR3 is 12 amino acids long. Trimming removed 3 bases at V and 7 bases at J, with 12 bases between. The V gene's germline CDR1 is SQVTM and CDR2 ANQGSEA. This TCR came from a human donor in good health. The chain couples TRBV29-1 to TRBJ1-2, with a weak D call TRBD1 (6 bases). The sequencing sample was made of CD4+ T cells from PBMCs. The CDR3 region has the DNA TGCAGCGTTGATCGGGGGGCTAGTGGCTACACCTTC. Translated, it gives CSVDRGASGYTF.